These 2 T cell receptor beta chains were all obtained from the same sample, sequenced in a study of blood T cell repertoires in COVID-19. Generated by immunoSEQ multiplex PCR, the TCRdb table keeps only in-frame clones and is missing some. The table has approximately 74,000 clones, approximately 85% seen once. The sample taken for sequencing was peripheral blood. The receptors were gathered from a man between 65 and 80 years old with acute or convalescent COVID-19.

This chain links TRBV5-1 with TRBJ2-3, with TRBD2 matching over 15 bases. Germline loops: CDR1 SGHRS, CDR2 YFSETQ. V was pared by 4 bases and J by 5 bases, with 5 bases of the junction left unmatched. The CDR3 has 16 amino acids. For the CDR3, the DNA is TGCGCCAGCAGCGCTGGACTAGCGGGGGGGATAGATACGCAGTATTTT. Protein product: CASSAGLAGGIDTQYF.

This sequence joins TRBV7-9 and TRBJ2-1; D is perhaps TRBD2 (7 bases). The germline V and J ends were trimmed by 1 base and 5 bases, with 18 bases remaining between them. In germline, CDR1 is SEHNR, CDR2 FQNEAQ (reference sequence). The CDR3 covers 17 residues. CDR3 DNA sequence: TGTGCCAGCAGCTTAGGTATGACGGGGGGCCTTAACAATGAGCAGTTCTTC. Its translation is CASSLGMTGGLNNEQFF. The whole variable domain, filled in from reference TRBV7-9 and TRBJ2-1, reads DTGVSQNPRHKITKRGQNVTFRCDPISEHNRLYWYRQTLGQGPEFLTYFQNEAQLEKSRLLSDRFSAERPKGSFSTLEIQRTEQGDSAMYLCASSLGMTGGLNNEQFFGPGTRLTVL.